This T cell receptor beta chain was found in a study of shared clonotypes between healthy human individuals (dated by TCRdb to about 2020). About the investigation overall: Two women and a few men aged 18 to 49 years were included in the cohort. To increase sequencing depth and limit assay-specific biases, TCR repertoire library preparation and sequencing were carried out by different laboratories using diverse techniques. Leukapheresis yielded between about 0.94 and 10 billion PBMCs per donor. To estimate repertoire size and how much clonotypes are shared between individuals, the study performed deep sequencing of blood TCR repertoires from about five healthy adults. What the work shows at the level of the full study, not this receptor alone: Because the study included a small number of donors, the genetic and exposure-history diversity represented was limited. Based on pairwise subsampling, the degree of clonotype sharing among donors was expected to be affected by sequencing depth. Only blood was sampled, and tissue TCR repertoires likely differ from those in blood.

The donors were healthy, HIV-negative adults who had no recently reported acute infections or vaccinations. Only Caucasian adults living in Nashville, Tennessee, USA were represented among the donors. In the unsorted samples, approximately 85 million PBMCs were counted, and genomic DNA was extracted using the QIAamp DNA Blood Mini kit. Blood was obtained by leukapheresis, after which PBMCs were separated by Ficoll-Histopaque density gradient centrifugation and cryopreserved in liquid nitrogen vapor phase. About this clone: Its antigen is not yet known. No qualities accompany the bases; no much larger clone lies one base away.

Using the deep immunoSEQ assay, multiplex PCR amplified TCR CDR3 regions from genomic DNA. Extracted genomic DNA from each cell subset was spread evenly across all wells of several immunoSEQ 96-well plates, with each plate serving as a replicate. For unsorted PBMC, roughly 330 ng of genomic DNA, equivalent to around 30,000 T cell genomes, went into each replicate PCR. Ten immunoSEQ deep assay plates were used to sequence unsorted PBMC genomic DNA. The purified libraries were quantified using a Qubit 3.0 fluorometer, sized with a Bioanalyzer 2100, and then quantified again using the KAPA Library Quantification kit. A separate single-read 150-cycle Illumina NextSeq 550 flow cell was used to sequence each immunoSEQ 96-well plate. As for the original processing: Because only junctional sequences without quality scores were contained in the immunoSEQ output, filtering matching that applied to full-length reads could not be performed. Sequences were annotated with PyIR, a Python wrapper for IgBLAST v1.9, and V/J genes and CDR3 were assigned using IMGT germline references. Any read was removed if the V/J assignment was weak (E-value above 1e-6), the CDR3 was missing, or the read contained stop codons, out-of-frame junctions, or ambiguous translated residues. V3J clonotypes were defined as sequences sharing the same inferred V gene, J gene, and CDR3 amino acid sequence. Percentage overlap between repertoires was calculated by dividing the number of shared unique clonotypes by the size of the smaller repertoire. Repertoire richness was assessed with RTK rarefaction, the Chao1 estimator, and Recon v2.1 estimates of unobserved clonotypes. The source is immuneACCESS, and TCRdb retained only in-frame sequences with V and J called. Part of the clones is not carried over; for the studies checked, unresolved V genes explain less than half of this, and the remainder is unexplained. The V and J calls and clone size are taken from that table; D and trimming were inferred from the DNA. The sample records approximately 480,000 clones, 60% to 80% of which are singletons. Approximately 12% of the sample goes to the ten largest clones.

From V the trimming removes 0 bases and from J it removes 9 bases, while the gene matches leave 11 bases of the junction unaccounted for. The CDR3 runs 16 amino acids, cysteine and phenylalanine included. The retained sequence is limited to the CDR3, 48 bases, with the frame set at the first base. CDR1 SGDLS and CDR2 YYNGEE were looked up in the germline V gene. The sequence joins TRBV9 to TRBJ2-2; the central 7 bases match TRBD2. The TCR comes from a woman between 40 and 55 years old in good health. Some clones in this sample may be carry-over from other donors' samples. The sample was PBMCs. At the DNA level, the sequence is TGTGCCAGCAGCGTAGGTCTCGGGACTACGCAAAGGGAGCTGTTTTTT. Protein translation: CASSVGLGTTQRELFF.